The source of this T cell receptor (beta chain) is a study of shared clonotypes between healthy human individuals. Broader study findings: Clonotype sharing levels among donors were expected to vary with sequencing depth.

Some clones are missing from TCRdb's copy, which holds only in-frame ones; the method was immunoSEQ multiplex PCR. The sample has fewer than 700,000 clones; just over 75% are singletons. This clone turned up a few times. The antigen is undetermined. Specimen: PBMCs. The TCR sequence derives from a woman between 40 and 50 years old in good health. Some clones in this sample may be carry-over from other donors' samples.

Here the CDR3 reads CASSSGDRDNSPLHF. CDR3 sequence (DNA): TGTGCCAGCAGCTCTGGGGACAGAGATAATTCACCCCTCCACTTT. V usage is TRBV5-6 and J usage is TRBJ1-6, with TRBD1 matching 7 bases. CDR1 is SGHDT and CDR2 is YYEEEE in the germline V gene. CDR3 length equals 15 residues. The V gene end was trimmed by 3 bases and the J gene end by 5 bases; junction bases not matched to a gene: 5. Based on the CDR3 plus reference TRBV5-6 and TRBJ1-6, the full variable domain is DAGVTQSPTHLIKTRGQQVTLRCSPKSGHDTVSWYQQALGQGPQFIFQYYEEEERQRGNFPDRFSGHQFPNYSSELNVNALLLGDSALYLCASSSGDRDNSPLHFGNGTRLTVT.